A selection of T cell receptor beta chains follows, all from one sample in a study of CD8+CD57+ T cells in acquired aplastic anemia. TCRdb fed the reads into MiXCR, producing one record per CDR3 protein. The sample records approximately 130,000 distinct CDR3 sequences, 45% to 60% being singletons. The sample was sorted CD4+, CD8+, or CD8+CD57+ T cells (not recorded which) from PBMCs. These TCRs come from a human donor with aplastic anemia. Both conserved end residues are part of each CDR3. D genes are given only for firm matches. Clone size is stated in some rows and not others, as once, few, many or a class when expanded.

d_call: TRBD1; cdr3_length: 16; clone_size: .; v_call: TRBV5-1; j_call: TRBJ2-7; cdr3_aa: CASSWAGQGLSYEQYF; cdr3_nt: TGCGCCAGCAGCTGGGCAGGACAGGGATTGTCCTACGAGCAGTACTTC
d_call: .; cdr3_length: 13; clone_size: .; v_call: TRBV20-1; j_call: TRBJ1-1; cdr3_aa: CSAVPPALTGAFF; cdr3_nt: TGCAGTGCTGTTCCCCCTGCGCTGACTGGAGCTTTCTTT
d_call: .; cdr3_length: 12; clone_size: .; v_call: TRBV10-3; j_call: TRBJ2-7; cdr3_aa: CAISGNSYEQYF; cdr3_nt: TGTGCCATCAGCGGCAACTCCTACGAGCAGTACTTC
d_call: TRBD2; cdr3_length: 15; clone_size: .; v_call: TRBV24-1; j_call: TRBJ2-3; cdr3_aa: CATSRLAGEVDTQYF; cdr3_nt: TGTGCCACCAGTCGACTAGCGGGAGAAGTAGATACGCAGTATTTT
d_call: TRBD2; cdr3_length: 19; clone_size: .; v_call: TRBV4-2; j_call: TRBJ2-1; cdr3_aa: CASSHPKWTSGGSYNEQFF; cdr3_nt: TGTGCCAGCAGCCACCCGAAATGGACTAGCGGGGGTTCCTACAATGAGCAGTTCTTC
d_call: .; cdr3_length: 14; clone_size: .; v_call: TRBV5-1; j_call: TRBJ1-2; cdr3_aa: CASSPKDGDYGYTF; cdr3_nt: TGCGCCAGCAGCCCAAAGGACGGGGACTATGGCTACACCTTC
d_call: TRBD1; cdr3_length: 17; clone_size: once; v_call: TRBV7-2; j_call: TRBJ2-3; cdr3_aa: CASSLAGGGFRTDTQYF; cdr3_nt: TGTGCCAGCAGCTTAGCAGGGGGCGGATTTAGGACAGATACGCAGTATTTT
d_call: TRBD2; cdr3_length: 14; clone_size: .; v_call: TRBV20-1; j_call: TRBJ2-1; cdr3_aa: CSARGGGSYNEQFF; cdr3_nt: TGCAGTGCTAGAGGCGGGGGGTCATACAATGAGCAGTTCTTC
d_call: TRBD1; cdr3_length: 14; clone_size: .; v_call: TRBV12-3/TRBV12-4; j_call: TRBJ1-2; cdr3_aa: CASAGGSANYGYTF; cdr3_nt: TGTGCCTCAGCAGGGGGCTCCGCTAACTATGGCTACACCTTC
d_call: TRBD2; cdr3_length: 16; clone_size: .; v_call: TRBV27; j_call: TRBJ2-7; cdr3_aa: CASSLSPRGVMDEQYF; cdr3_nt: TGTGCCAGCAGTCTATCCCCACGGGGGGTTATGGACGAGCAGTACTTC
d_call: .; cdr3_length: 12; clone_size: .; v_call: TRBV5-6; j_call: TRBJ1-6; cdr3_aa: CASMGGYSPLHF; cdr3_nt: TGTGCCAGCATGGGTGGTTACTCACCCCTCCACTTT
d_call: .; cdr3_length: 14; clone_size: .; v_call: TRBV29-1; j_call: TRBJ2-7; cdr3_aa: CSVELAGFSYEQYF; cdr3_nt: TGCAGCGTTGAGTTAGCAGGATTCTCCTACGAGCAGTACTTC
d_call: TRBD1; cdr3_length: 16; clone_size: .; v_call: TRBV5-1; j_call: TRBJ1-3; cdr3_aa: CASSLAGQQYGNTIYF; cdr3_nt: TGCGCCAGCAGCTTGGCGGGACAGCAGTATGGAAACACCATATATTTT
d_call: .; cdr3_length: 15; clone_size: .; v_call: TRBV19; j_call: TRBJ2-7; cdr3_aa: CASSIADQGFYEQYF; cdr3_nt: TGTGCCAGTAGTATAGCCGATCAGGGGTTCTACGAGCAGTACTTC
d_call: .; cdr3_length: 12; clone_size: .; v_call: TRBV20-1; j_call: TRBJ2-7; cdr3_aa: CSAQTEDYEQYF; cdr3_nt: TGCAGTGCGCAGACAGAAGATTACGAGCAGTACTTC
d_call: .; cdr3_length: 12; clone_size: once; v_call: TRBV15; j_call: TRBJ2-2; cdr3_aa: CATREVAGELFF; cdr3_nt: TGTGCCACCAGGGAGGTGGCCGGGGAGCTGTTTTTT
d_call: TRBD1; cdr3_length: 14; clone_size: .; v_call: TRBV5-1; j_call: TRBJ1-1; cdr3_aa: CASSRRDRGDEAFF; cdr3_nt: TGCGCCAGCAGCCGCAGAGACAGGGGGGATGAAGCTTTCTTT
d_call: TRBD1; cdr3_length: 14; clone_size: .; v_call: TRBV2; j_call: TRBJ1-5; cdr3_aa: CASSDPQGNQPQHF; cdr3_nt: TGTGCCAGCAGTGACCCACAGGGGAATCAGCCCCAGCATTTT
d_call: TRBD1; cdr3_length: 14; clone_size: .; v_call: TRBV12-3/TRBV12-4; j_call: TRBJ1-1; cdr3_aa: CASSPGTANTEAFF; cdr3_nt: TGTGCCAGCAGTCCCGGGACAGCGAACACTGAAGCTTTCTTT
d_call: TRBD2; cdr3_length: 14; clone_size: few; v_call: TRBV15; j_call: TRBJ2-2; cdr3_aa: CATTNGEGTGELFF; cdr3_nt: TGTGCCACCACCAATGGGGAGGGTACCGGGGAGCTGTTTTTT
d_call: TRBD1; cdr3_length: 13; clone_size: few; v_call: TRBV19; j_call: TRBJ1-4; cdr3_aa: CASSRLTGEKLFF; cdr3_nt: TGTGCCAGTAGTCGTTTGACAGGGGAAAAACTGTTTTTT
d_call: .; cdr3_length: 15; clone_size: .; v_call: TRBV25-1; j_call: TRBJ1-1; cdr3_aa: CASSEYRAKRTEAFF; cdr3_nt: TGTGCCAGCAGTGAATACAGGGCCAAAAGAACTGAAGCTTTCTTT
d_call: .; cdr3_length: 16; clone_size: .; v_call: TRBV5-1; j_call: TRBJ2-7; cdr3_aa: CASTVGSGLVPYEQYF; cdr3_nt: TGCGCCAGCACGGTAGGGTCGGGACTTGTCCCCTACGAGCAGTACTTC
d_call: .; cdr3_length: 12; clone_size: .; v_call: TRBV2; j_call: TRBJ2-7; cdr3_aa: CASSEQGLQQYF; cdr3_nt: TGTGCCAGCAGTGAACAGGGTTTACAGCAGTACTTC
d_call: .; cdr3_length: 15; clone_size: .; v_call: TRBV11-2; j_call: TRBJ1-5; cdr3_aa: CASSLSSYSNQPQHF; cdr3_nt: TGTGCCAGCAGCTTATCGAGTTATAGCAATCAGCCCCAGCATTTT
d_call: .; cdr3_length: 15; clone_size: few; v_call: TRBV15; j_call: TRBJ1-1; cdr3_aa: CATSRASGVNTEAFF; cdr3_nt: TGTGCCACCAGCAGAGCAAGCGGCGTGAACACTGAAGCTTTCTTT
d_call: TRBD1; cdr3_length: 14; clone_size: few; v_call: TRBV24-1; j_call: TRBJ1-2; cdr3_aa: CATSDPGTGYGYTF; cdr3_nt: TGTGCCACCAGTGATCCAGGGACAGGGTACGGCTACACCTTC
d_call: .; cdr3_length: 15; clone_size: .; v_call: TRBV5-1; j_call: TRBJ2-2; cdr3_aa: CASSLTESNTGELFF; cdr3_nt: TGCGCCAGCAGCTTGACCGAATCGAACACCGGGGAGCTGTTTTTT
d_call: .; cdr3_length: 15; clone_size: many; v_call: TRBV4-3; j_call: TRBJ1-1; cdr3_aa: CASSHQAGSGTEAFF; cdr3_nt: TGCGCCAGCAGCCACCAAGCAGGGAGTGGCACTGAAGCTTTCTTT
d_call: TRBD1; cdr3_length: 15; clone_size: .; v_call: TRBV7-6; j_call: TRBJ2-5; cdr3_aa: CASSMGTGIQETQYF; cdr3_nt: TGTGCCAGCAGCATGGGGACAGGGATCCAAGAGACCCAGTACTTC
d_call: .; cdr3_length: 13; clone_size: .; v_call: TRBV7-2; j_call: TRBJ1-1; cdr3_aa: CASSLVSYTEAFF; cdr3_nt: TGTGCCAGCAGCTTAGTTTCCTACACTGAAGCTTTCTTT
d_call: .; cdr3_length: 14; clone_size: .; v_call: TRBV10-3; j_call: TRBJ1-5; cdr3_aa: CAISEVGESQPQHF; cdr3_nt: TGTGCCATCAGTGAGGTGGGGGAAAGTCAGCCCCAGCATTTT
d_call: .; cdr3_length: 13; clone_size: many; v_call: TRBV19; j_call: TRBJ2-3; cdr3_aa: CASSPSAGGTQYF; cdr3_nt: TGTGCCAGTAGCCCGAGCGCGGGCGGTACGCAGTATTTT
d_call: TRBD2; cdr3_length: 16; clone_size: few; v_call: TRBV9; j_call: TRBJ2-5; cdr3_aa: CASSVEGGRAGETQYF; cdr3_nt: TGTGCCAGCAGCGTAGAGGGCGGGAGGGCCGGAGAGACCCAGTACTTC
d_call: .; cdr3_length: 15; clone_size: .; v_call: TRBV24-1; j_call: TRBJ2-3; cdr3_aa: CATSPDSGTADTQYF; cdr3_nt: TGTGCCACCAGTCCAGATTCAGGGACTGCAGATACGCAGTATTTT
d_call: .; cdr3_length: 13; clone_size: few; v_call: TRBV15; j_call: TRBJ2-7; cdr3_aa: CATSRVLDAEQYF; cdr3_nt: TGTGCCACCAGCAGAGTTCTAGACGCCGAGCAGTACTTC
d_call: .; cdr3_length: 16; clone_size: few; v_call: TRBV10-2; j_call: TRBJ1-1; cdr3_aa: CASSESTGGGNTEAFF; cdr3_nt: TGCGCCAGCAGTGAGTCGACAGGAGGTGGGAACACTGAAGCTTTCTTT